The next 30 T cell receptor beta chains were all read from a single sample in a study of OX40 agonist ivuxolimab in advanced cancers. Assay used: immunoSEQ multiplex PCR; TCRdb lists only in-frame clones, some missing. Seen here are 50,000 to 65,000 clones, 70% to 90% observed once, and the top ten hold 0.75%. This specimen consisted of CD4+ or CD8+ T cells sorted from blood, obtained in a trial of the OX40 agonist ivuxolimab. All receptors come from an adult with an advanced solid tumor such as melanoma, head and neck, liver or kidney cancer.

The gene calls are TRBV5-1 and TRBJ1-4; 8 bases line up with TRBD1. This CDR3 comprises 16 residues. Germline CDR1 is SGHRS and CDR2 is YFSETQ. J lost 2 bases, V lost 4 bases, and 7 bases had no gene match. The CDR3 region has the DNA TGCGCCAGCAGCCCTTTTCCAGGGGGCACTAATGAAAAACTGTTTTTT. It specifies CASSPFPGGTNEKLFF.

This clone occurred a few times. This sequence joins TRBV2 and TRBJ2-6; possibly TRBD1 or TRBD2 for D (5 bases each). The CDR3 has 17 residues. From germline, CDR1 is SNHLY and CDR2 FYNNEI. V was cut by 6 bases and J by 4 bases, with 19 bases left in between. As DNA, the CDR3 is TGTGCCAGCAGAGATTTTCTGGGGGTGGAAGGGGCCAACGTCCTGACTTTC. It is translated as CASRDFLGVEGANVLTF.

The chain combines TRBV5-1 with TRBJ2-1; a weak D match, TRBD1 (5 bases). In germline, CDR1 is SGHRS, CDR2 YFSETQ. V was clipped by 7 bases and J by 2 bases, with 10 bases between them. The CDR3 spans 13 residues. The CDR3 sequence is CASAPRAYNEQFF. CDR3 nucleotides: TGCGCCAGCGCTCCCAGGGCCTACAATGAGCAGTTCTTC.

The J gene is TRBJ1-2, the V gene TRBV18, with 10 bases fitting TRBD1. CDR3 length: 14 residues. CDR1 and CDR2 from the germline V gene are KGHSH and LQKENI. V was pared by 6 bases and J by 2 bases, with 3 bases of the junction left unmatched. CDR3 coding DNA: TGTGCCAGCTCGCGGGACAGGGGAAACTATGGCTACACCTTC. This translates into CASSRDRGNYGYTF.

J is TRBJ1-5 and V is TRBV2; D ambiguous. The V gene's germline CDR1 is SNHLY and CDR2 FYNNEI. V was pared by 5 bases and J by 0 bases, with 5 bases between. This CDR3 region has 13 residues. The CDR3 here is CASSTDSNQPQHF. CDR3 DNA sequence: TGTGCCAGCAGTACTGATAGCAATCAGCCCCAGCATTTT.

CDR3 coding DNA: TGTGCCAGCAGGGCGGGACAGGACGGGAGAGATACGCAGTATTTT. Its translation is CASRAGQDGRDTQYF. The V call is TRBV6-6, the J call TRBJ2-3, with 8 bases lining up with TRBD1. Germline assignment: CDR1 MNHNY and CDR2 SVGAGI (reference sequence). After removal of 6 bases from V and 5 bases from J, the junction contained 10 bases not matched to a gene. The CDR3 covers 15 residues.

The rearrangement links TRBV6-1 to TRBJ2-7; D remains unclear. In germline, CDR1 is MNHNS, CDR2 SASEGT. The CDR3 is 13 amino acids. With 1 base removed from V and 6 bases from J, the gap between germline ends came to 10 bases. The CDR3 here is CASSEGRLSEQYF. In DNA, the CDR3 is TGTGCCAGCAGTGAAGGCAGATTGAGCGAGCAGTACTTC.

The DNA of the CDR3 is TGTGCCAGCAGCTTGGAGGGACAGGGGGCATTTCAGTACTTC. As protein: CASSLEGQGAFQYF. This chain uses TRBV5-4 with TRBJ2-7; 12 bases align to TRBD1. J lost 10 bases, V lost 0 bases, and 5 bases had no gene match. This CDR3 is built from 14 residues. From germline, CDR1 is SGHNT and CDR2 YYREEE (reference sequence).

J is TRBJ1-2 and V is TRBV6-1, with D possibly TRBD1 on 5 matching bases. CDR3 length: 16 residues. V dropped 2 bases and J dropped 1 base, with 14 bases sitting between them. The germline V gene has CDR1 MNHNS and CDR2 SASEGT. CDR3 in amino acids: CASSEWGSNYNYGYTF. CDR3 coding DNA: TGTGCCAGCAGTGAATGGGGGAGTAATTATAACTATGGCTACACCTTC.

The chain employs TRBV28 and TRBJ1-2; D call uncertain. The germline CDR1 and CDR2 sequences are MDHEN and SYDVKM. Trimming removed 5 bases from V and 1 base from J, with 8 bases in between. This CDR3 region has 13 residues. The CDR3, as DNA: TGTGCCAGCAGTGAACGGTTTAACTATGGCTACACCTTC. This translates into CASSERFNYGYTF.

This clone was counted a few times. The chain is built from TRBV5-6 and TRBJ1-2; maybe TRBD1 (5 bases). Per the germline V gene, CDR1 is SGHDT and CDR2 is YYEEEE. The CDR3 covers 14 residues. V lost 1 base and J lost 0, with 7 bases in between. The DNA for the CDR3 is TGTGCCAGCAGCTTGTCGGGGCCTAACTATGGCTACACCTTC. Translating gives CASSLSGPNYGYTF.

V usage is TRBV2 and J usage is TRBJ2-5; 8 bases are a match to TRBD1. The CDR3 is 13 residues long. The V segment lost 9 bases and the J segment 3 bases; nucleotides outside the gene matches: 6. Per germline, CDR1 SNHLY and CDR2 FYNNEI. The CDR3 spells CASGQGRKETQYF. The CDR3 coding sequence is TGTGCCAGTGGACAGGGACGTAAAGAGACCCAGTACTTC.

A few counts support this clone. The chain recombines TRBV29-1 with TRBJ2-3; no firm D call. Germline V gene lookup returns CDR1 SQVTM and CDR2 ANQGSEA. The germline V and J ends were trimmed by 4 bases and 2 bases, with 10 bases remaining between them. The CDR3 is 13 amino acids. The DNA for the CDR3 is TGCAGCGTTGGGGCAACGGTCACAGATACGCAGTATTTT. Protein sequence: CSVGATVTDTQYF.

V gene TRBV10-3 combines with J gene TRBJ2-7; D assignment may be TRBD1 or TRBD2 (5 bases each). Germline V CDR1 and CDR2: ENHRY, SYGVKD. The length of the CDR3 is 15 residues. V was pared by 3 bases and J by 4 bases, with 16 bases between. CDR3 protein: CAISDVGGEGYEQYF. The CDR3 coding sequence is TGTGCCATCAGTGACGTTGGGGGAGAAGGGTACGAGCAGTACTTC.

V and J are TRBV5-1 and TRBJ2-1; TRBD2 matches 11 bases. The CDR3 runs to 16 residues. The V segment lost 7 bases and the J segment 1 base; nucleotides outside the gene matches: 7. The germline V gene encodes CDR1 SGHRS and CDR2 YFSETQ. The CDR3 DNA follows: TGCGCCAGCTCTGCTAGCGGGGGGAATTCCTACAATGAGCAGTTCTTC. Translated: CASSASGGNSYNEQFF. Complete variable domain (other parts from reference TRBV5-1 and TRBJ2-1): KAGVTQTPRYLIKTRGQQVTLSCSPISGHRSVSWYQQTPGQGLQFLFEYFSETQRNKGNFPGRFSGRQFSNSRSEMNVSTLELGDSALYLCASSASGGNSYNEQFFGPGTRLTVL.

This clone is labeled medium-sized. J is TRBJ1-6 and V is TRBV7-3, with 7 bases lining up with TRBD1. With 2 bases clipped from V and 10 bases from J, the junction kept 5 bases outside the gene matches. The CDR3 sequence is 14 residues long. Germline V gene data show CDR1 as SGHTA and CDR2 as FQGTGA. This chain's CDR3 is CASSLGGGGSPLHF. The CDR3 bases are TGTGCCAGCAGCTTAGGAGGGGGCGGATCACCCCTCCACTTT.

The chain is built from TRBV2 and TRBJ2-5; 11 nucleotides line up with TRBD2. CDR1 is SNHLY and CDR2 is FYNNEI in the germline V gene. V gave up 10 bases and J gave up 4 bases; unmatched junction bases: 8. The CDR3 sequence is 14 residues long. CDR3 coding DNA: TGTGCCACCTCCGGTAGCGGGGGGGGAGAGACCCAGTACTTC. This translates into CATSGSGGGETQYF.

This chain joins TRBV29-1 and TRBJ2-3; D is ambiguous. The CDR3 covers 13 residues. Germline CDR1 is SQVTM and CDR2 is ANQGSEA. The V gene lost 6 bases and the J gene lost 3 bases, with 13 bases spanning the gap. CDR3 sequence (DNA): TGCAGCGTCGATGGGATCGGGACAGATACGCAGTATTTT. Translation: CSVDGIGTDTQYF.

The chain combines TRBV7-9 with TRBJ2-5; tentatively, D is TRBD2 (7 bases). CDR1 is SEHNR and CDR2 is FQNEAQ in the germline V gene (reference sequence). Trimming shortened V by 5 bases and J by 1 base, and 14 bases separated the two germline ends. This CDR3 comprises 15 residues. The CDR3 DNA reads TGTGCCAGCAGCGTCATAGGGGGGGCCCAAGAGACCCAGTACTTC. Its translation is CASSVIGGAQETQYF. Full variable domain (remainder filled in from reference TRBV7-9 and TRBJ2-5): DTGVSQNPRHKITKRGQNVTFRCDPISEHNRLYWYRQTLGQGPEFLTYFQNEAQLEKSRLLSDRFSAERPKGSFSTLEIQRTEQGDSAMYLCASSVIGGAQETQYFGPGTRLLVL.

This chain connects TRBV6-1 to TRBJ1-4, with D possibly matching TRBD1 (6 bases). The ends were cut back, 1 base at V and 8 bases at J, with 11 bases in the middle. This CDR3 is 14 amino acids long. The germline gives CDR1 MNHNS, CDR2 SASEGT. The CDR3 DNA is TGTGCCAGCAGTGAAGTACAGGGTCGGGAAAAACTGTTTTTT. Protein sequence: CASSEVQGREKLFF.

This chain joins TRBV9 and TRBJ2-5; TRBD2 aligns across 9 bases. The CDR3 runs 14 residues. V lost 3 bases to trimming and J lost 4 bases; unmatched junction nucleotides: 4. Per germline, CDR1 SGDLS and CDR2 YYNGEE. DNA for the CDR3: TGTGCCAGCAGCGACGGGACTAGCACAGAGACCCAGTACTTC. Residues: CASSDGTSTETQYF.

The CDR3 region is CASSPSSDRSYEQYF. The CDR3 DNA is TGTGCCAGCAGCCCCTCCTCGGACAGGTCCTACGAGCAGTACTTC. V gene TRBV11-2 combines with J gene TRBJ2-7; 7 nucleotides align to TRBD1. The trim removed 5 bases at V and 1 base at J, leaving 8 bases unmatched. This CDR3 has 15 amino acids. Germline CDR1 SGHAT, CDR2 FQNNGV.

This clone has more than one count but fewer than ten. This chain links TRBV6-5 with TRBJ1-2; 8 bases agree with TRBD1. With V trimmed by 8 bases and J by 3 bases, 5 bases remained unmatched. Germline V gene data show CDR1 as MNHEY and CDR2 as SVGAGI. CDR3 size: 13 residues. DNA for the CDR3: TGTGCCAGCTCTCCAGGGGGCCACTATGGCTACACCTTC. It is translated as CASSPGGHYGYTF.

V and J are TRBV5-4 and TRBJ2-3; D gene unclear. The CDR3 has 14 amino acids. Germline-derived CDR1 and CDR2 are SGHNT and YYREEE (reference sequence). The ends were cut back, 0 bases at V and 4 bases at J, with 9 bases in the middle. Here the CDR3 reads CASSLVLGSDTQYF. The CDR3, as DNA: TGTGCCAGCAGCTTGGTGCTAGGATCAGATACGCAGTATTTT.

CDR3 amino acids: CASSQSVPSTDTQYF. Written as DNA, the CDR3 is TGTGCCAGCTCACAATCGGTACCATCCACAGATACGCAGTATTTT. V usage is TRBV18 and J usage is TRBJ2-3; D not certain. The V end lost 4 bases, the J end lost 2 bases, and 13 bases lay between the germline ends. CDR3 length equals 15 residues. In germline, CDR1 is KGHSH, CDR2 LQKENI.

V usage is TRBV28 and J usage is TRBJ1-2; no reliable D call. The germline V gene encodes CDR1 MDHEN and CDR2 SYDVKM. The CDR3 loop spans 9 amino acids. The V end lost 8 bases, the J end lost 10 bases, and 8 bases lay between the germline ends. The CDR3 bases are TGTGCCAGCGGATCCTACTACACCTTC. Residues: CASGSYYTF.

Only one count was recorded for this clone. The chain has TRBV9 and TRBJ2-1; D is ambiguous. CDR3 length: 14 residues. The V gene's germline CDR1 is SGDLS and CDR2 YYNGEE. V was shortened by 3 bases and J by 8 bases, with 15 bases between the two germline ends. CDR3 amino acids: CASSAFHVAHEQFF. CDR3 nucleotides: TGTGCCAGCAGCGCCTTTCACGTGGCCCATGAGCAGTTCTTC.

This clone has a single count. The chain recombines TRBV4-1 with TRBJ2-6, with 10 bases aligning to TRBD1. J gave up 0 bases and V 1 base, and 6 bases lay outside the gene matches. The germline CDR1 and CDR2 sequences are MGHRA and YSYEKL. This CDR3 contains 19 residues. This CDR3 reads CASSQARTGGSSGANVLTF. Here the CDR3 DNA reads TGCGCCAGCAGCCAAGCTAGGACAGGGGGAAGCTCTGGGGCCAACGTCCTGACTTTC.

V usage is TRBV6-5 and J usage is TRBJ1-2; TRBD1 matches at 9 bases. V was pared by 7 bases and J by 7 bases, with 10 bases of the junction left unmatched. This CDR3 comprises 14 residues. The V gene's germline CDR1 is MNHEY and CDR2 SVGAGI. CDR3 sequence (DNA): TGTGCCAGCACAGGGCTAAGACAGGGGGGTGGCTACACCTTC. Amino acids: CASTGLRQGGGYTF.

The V gene is TRBV27, the J gene TRBJ2-7; 9 bases are shared with TRBD2. CDR1 is MNHEY, CDR2 SMNVEV, per germline (reference sequence). CDR3 size: 14 residues. The V and J ends lost 6 bases and 3 bases, in that order; junction bases with no gene match: 6. The CDR3 DNA reads TGTGCCAGCAGGAGGAGCGGGGGGATCTACGAGCAGTACTTC. This gives the protein CASRRSGGIYEQYF.